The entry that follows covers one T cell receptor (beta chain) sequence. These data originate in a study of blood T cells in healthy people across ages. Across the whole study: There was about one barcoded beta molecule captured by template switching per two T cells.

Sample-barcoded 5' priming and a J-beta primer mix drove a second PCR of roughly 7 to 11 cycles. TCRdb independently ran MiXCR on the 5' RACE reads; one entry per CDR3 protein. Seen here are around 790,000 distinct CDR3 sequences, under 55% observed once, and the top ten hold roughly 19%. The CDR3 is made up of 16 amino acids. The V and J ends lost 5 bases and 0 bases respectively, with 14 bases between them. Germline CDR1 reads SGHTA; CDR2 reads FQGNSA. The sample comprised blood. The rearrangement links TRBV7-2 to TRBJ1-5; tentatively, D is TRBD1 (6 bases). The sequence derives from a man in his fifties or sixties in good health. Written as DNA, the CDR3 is TGTGCCAGCAGCCGCCGGACAGTTACTAGCAATCAGCCCCAGCATTTT. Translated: CASSRRTVTSNQPQHF.